The clone carrying this T cell receptor beta chain was recorded many times. Trimming cost V 0 bases and J 8 bases; bases outside gene matches: 9. The CDR3 sequence is 15 residues long. Germline V gene lookup returns CDR1 SGHAT and CDR2 FQNNGV. Patients were left out if they had other autoimmune diseases, uncontrolled infections, pregnancy or lactation. The entry originates in a study of Graves' ophthalmopathy and Graves' hyperthyroidism. Scientists amplified the TCR beta CDR3 regions from RNA transcripts. Following a first-round RT-PCR that used HTBI primers, a second-round multiplex PCR was carried out. TCRdb used MiXCR to reprocess the multiplex PCR reads, holding one entry per CDR3 protein. The sample includes 350,000 or so distinct CDR3 sequences, 15% to 20% of them seen just once.

The receptor's source is an adult man with Graves' ophthalmopathy. Specimen: peripheral blood. The chain uses TRBV11-2 and TRBJ1-2; 7 nucleotides match TRBD1. The CDR3 sequence: CASSLDRQGLRGYTF. CDR3 coding DNA: TGTGCCAGCAGCTTAGACCGACAGGGATTGCGGGGCTACACCTTC.